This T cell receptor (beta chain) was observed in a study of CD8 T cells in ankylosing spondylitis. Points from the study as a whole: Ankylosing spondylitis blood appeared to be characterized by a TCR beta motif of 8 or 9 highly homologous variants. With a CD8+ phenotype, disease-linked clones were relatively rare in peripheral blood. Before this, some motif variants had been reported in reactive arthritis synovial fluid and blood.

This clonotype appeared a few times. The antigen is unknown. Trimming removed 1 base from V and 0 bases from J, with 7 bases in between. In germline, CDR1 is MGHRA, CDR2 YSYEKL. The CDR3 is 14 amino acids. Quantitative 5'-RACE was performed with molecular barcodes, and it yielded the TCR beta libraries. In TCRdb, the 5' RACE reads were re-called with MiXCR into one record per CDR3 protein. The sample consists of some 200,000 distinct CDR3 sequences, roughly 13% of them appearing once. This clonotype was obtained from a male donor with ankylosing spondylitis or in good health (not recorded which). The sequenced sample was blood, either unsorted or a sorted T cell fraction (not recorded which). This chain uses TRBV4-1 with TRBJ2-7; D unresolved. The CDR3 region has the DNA TGCGCCAGCAGCCAAGGACTGAGCTCCTACGAGCAGTACTTC. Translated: CASSQGLSSYEQYF.